The entry below describes one T cell receptor (beta chain). For the second PCR, which ran for 7 to 11 cycles, a sample-barcoded 5' primer and a J-beta primer mix were used. TCRdb reprocessed the 5' RACE reads via MiXCR and lists one record per CDR3 protein. Counted here are around 1.5 million distinct CDR3 sequences, around two fifths occurring once; the ten biggest clones make up around 8%. The sample comes from a study of blood T cells in healthy people across ages. This clonotype was obtained from a woman aged 18-35 years in good health. Sequenced sample: blood.

CDR3 nucleotide sequence: TGCAGTGCAGCGGGCCCTACCGACACCGGGGAGCTGTTTTTT. Amino acid sequence: CSAAGPTDTGELFF. V gene TRBV20-1 combines with J gene TRBJ2-2; the D gene is possibly TRBD2 (6 bases). The CDR3 runs 14 residues. V was trimmed by 6 bases and J by 3 bases, leaving 14 bases between them. Germline CDR1 is DFQATT and CDR2 is SNEGSKA (reference sequence).